Below, one TCR beta chain is given with its context. Its antigen is as yet unknown. UMIs were added to TCR cDNA along with a universal primer site when it was made by 5'RACE template switching. TCRdb called the 5' RACE reads again in MiXCR, with one record for every CDR3 protein. This table holds 450,000 to 550,000 distinct CDR3 sequences, roughly a fifth found once. Germline CDR1 is SGHRS and CDR2 is YFSETQ. The V and J ends lost 5 bases and 0 bases respectively, with 6 bases between them. The length of the CDR3 is 13 residues. This sample is part of a study of T cells after yellow fever vaccination. The study, taken as a whole, reports: Most primary-vaccination clones recurred post-booster (under 98% CD4, around 90% CD8). Abundant clonotypes from the bulk population could contaminate FACS-sorted repertoires. Overlap between CD4 and CD8 compartments was detected for a small share of clonotypes.

The origin of this receptor is a man aged 25 to 40 who received the YFV17D yellow fever vaccine. The chain recombines TRBV5-1 with TRBJ1-5, with D uncertain. The input for sequencing was PBMCs, taken 15 days after the yellow fever booster vaccination. CDR3 region: CASRSDSNQPQHF. CDR3 sequence (DNA): TGCGCCAGCAGGAGTGATAGCAATCAGCCCCAGCATTTT. The full variable domain, its missing parts supplied by reference TRBV5-1 and TRBJ1-5, is KAGVTQTPRYLIKTRGQQVTLSCSPISGHRSVSWYQQTPGQGLQFLFEYFSETQRNKGNFPGRFSGRQFSNSRSEMNVSTLELGDSALYLCASRSDSNQPQHFGDGTRLSIL.